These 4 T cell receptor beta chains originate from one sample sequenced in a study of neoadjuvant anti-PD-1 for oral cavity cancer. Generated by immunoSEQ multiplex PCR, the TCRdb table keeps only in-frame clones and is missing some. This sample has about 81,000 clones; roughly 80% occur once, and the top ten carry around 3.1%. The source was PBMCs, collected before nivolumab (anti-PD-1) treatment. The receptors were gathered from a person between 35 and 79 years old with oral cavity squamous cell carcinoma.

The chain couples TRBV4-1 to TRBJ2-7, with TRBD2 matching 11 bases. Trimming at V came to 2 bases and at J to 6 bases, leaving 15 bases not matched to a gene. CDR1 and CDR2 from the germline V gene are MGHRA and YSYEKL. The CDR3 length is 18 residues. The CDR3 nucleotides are TGCGCCAGCAGCCAATTTAGGCTAGCGGGAGGCGGGGGGCTCGAGCAGTACTTC. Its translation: CASSQFRLAGGGGLEQYF.

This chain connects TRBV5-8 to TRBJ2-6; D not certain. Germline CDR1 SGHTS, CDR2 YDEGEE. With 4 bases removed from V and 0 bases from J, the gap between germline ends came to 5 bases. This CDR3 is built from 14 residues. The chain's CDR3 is CASSPASGANVLTF. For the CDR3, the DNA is TGTGCCAGCAGCCCAGCCTCTGGGGCCAACGTCCTGACTTTC.

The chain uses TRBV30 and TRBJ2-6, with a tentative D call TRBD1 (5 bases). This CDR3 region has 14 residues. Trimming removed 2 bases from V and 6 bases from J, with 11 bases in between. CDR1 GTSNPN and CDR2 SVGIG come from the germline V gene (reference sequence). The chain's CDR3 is CAWSPGFSANVLTF. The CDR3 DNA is TGTGCCTGGAGTCCAGGGTTTTCGGCCAACGTCCTGACTTTC.

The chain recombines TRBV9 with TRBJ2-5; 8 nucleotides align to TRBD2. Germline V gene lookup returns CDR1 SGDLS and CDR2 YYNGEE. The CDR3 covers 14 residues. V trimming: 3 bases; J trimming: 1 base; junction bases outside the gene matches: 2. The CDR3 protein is CASSAGLAQETQYF. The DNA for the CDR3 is TGTGCCAGCAGCGCCGGACTAGCCCAAGAGACCCAGTACTTC.